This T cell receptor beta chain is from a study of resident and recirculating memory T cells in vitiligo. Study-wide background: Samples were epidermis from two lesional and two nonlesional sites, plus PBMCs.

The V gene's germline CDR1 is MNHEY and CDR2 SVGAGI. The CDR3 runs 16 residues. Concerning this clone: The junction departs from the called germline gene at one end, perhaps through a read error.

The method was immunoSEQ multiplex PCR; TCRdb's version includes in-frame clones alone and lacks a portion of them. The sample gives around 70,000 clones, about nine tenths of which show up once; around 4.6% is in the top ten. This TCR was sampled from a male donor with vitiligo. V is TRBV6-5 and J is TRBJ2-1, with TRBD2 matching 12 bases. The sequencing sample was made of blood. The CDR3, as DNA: TGTGCCAGCAGCTACTTACCGGGACTAGCGGGCCTGGGGCAGTTCTTC. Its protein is CASSYLPGLAGLGQFF.